Below, one T cell receptor beta chain is given with its context. Clones were sequenced by immunoSEQ multiplex PCR, and TCRdb holds only the in-frame ones, with some missing. The repertoire holds tens of thousands of clones, 85% to 95% seen once, with about 0.42% in the top ten. The CDR3 runs 16 residues. The junction had 12 bases not matched to a gene; V was cut back by 2 bases and J by 14 bases. Germline V gene data show CDR1 as MDHEN and CDR2 as SYDVKM. The sample originates from a study of T cell changes during pregnancy in multiple sclerosis. Sequenced material: CD4+ T cells from peripheral blood mononuclear cells, taken in the third trimester of pregnancy. This clonotype was sampled from a female donor in good health, enrolled as a control in a pregnancy study. The chain joins TRBV28 to TRBJ1-6; TRBD1 matches at 10 bases. The CDR3 DNA reads as TGTGCCAGCAGTTTAGGGGGGGGACAGGGGATTAAGACCCTCCACTTT. This sequence encodes CASSLGGGQGIKTLHF. Based on the CDR3 plus reference TRBV28 and TRBJ1-6, the full variable domain is DVKVTQSSRYLVKRTGEKVFLECVQDMDHENMFWYRQDPGLGLRLIYFSYDVKMKEKGDIPEGYSVSREKKERFSLILESASTNQTSMYLCASSLGGGQGIKTLHFGNGTRLTVT.